One sample yielded the 18 T cell receptor beta chains listed below, sequenced in a study of shared clonotypes between healthy human individuals. Assay: immunoSEQ multiplex PCR; the TCRdb copy retains only in-frame clones and omits some. Seen here are 2 million to 2.5 million clones, around 95% observed once, and the top ten hold 0.13%. Specimen: naive CD4+ T cells sorted from blood. Subset of the sample: CD45RA+ positively selected. The receptors here all came from a man younger than 30 in good health.

The chain combines TRBV19 with TRBJ2-3, with D possibly TRBD1 on 5 matching bases. Germline CDR1 LNHDA, CDR2 SQIVND (reference sequence). This CDR3 is 13 amino acids long. V gave up 8 bases and J gave up 0 bases, with 9 bases separating them. The CDR3 reads CASSQGSTDTQYF. In DNA form, the CDR3 reads TGTGCCAGTTCTCAGGGAAGCACAGATACGCAGTATTTT.

V usage is TRBV10-1 and J usage is TRBJ1-1; no clear D. There are 14 residues in the CDR3. Germline V gene data show CDR1 as WNHNN and CDR2 as SYGVQD (reference sequence). Trimming took 4 bases from V and 5 from J, leaving 14 bases between them. This chain's CDR3 is CASSAGSIETEAFF. The DNA of the CDR3 is TGCGCCAGCAGTGCGGGAAGTATAGAAACTGAAGCTTTCTTT.

The chain carries TRBV5-5 and TRBJ1-4; no clear D. The germline CDR1 and CDR2 sequences are SGHKS and YYEKEE (reference sequence). The CDR3 has 16 amino acids. Trimming shortened V by 0 bases and J by 0 bases, and 9 bases separated the two germline ends. DNA for the CDR3: TGTGCCAGCAGCTTGGCAGAGCTTGCAACTAATGAAAAACTGTTTTTT. As protein: CASSLAELATNEKLFF.

This rearrangement joins TRBV7-2 to TRBJ1-3; D remains ambiguous. Deletions cut 2 bases from V and 7 bases from J, with 9 bases between. The CDR3 extends over 13 amino acids. Germline CDR1 is SGHTA and CDR2 is FQGNSA. Here the CDR3 DNA reads TGTGCCAGCAGCTTAAAGGGTGCGAACACCATATATTTT. Residues: CASSLKGANTIYF.

Details on this clone: A much larger clone differs by one base, so this may be a read error. The sample has other DNA sequences that encode this CDR3 too. This chain connects TRBV6-5 to TRBJ2-7; 10 bases line up with TRBD1. J was trimmed by 2 bases and V by 0 bases; bases with no gene match: 1. CDR3 length: 15 residues. Germline loops: CDR1 MNHEY, CDR2 SVGAGI. DNA of the CDR3: TGTGCCAGCAGTTACTCCGGACAGGGGGCCTACGAGCAGTACTTC. Translation gives CASSYSGQGAYEQYF.

As regards this clone: At the DNA level, this CDR3 is encoded by other sequences in the same sample as well. V and J are TRBV19 and TRBJ1-2, with D perhaps matching TRBD1 (5 bases). This CDR3 comprises 15 residues. The germline gives CDR1 LNHDA, CDR2 SQIVND (reference sequence). The ends were cut back, 2 bases at V and 3 bases at J, with 13 bases in the middle. For the CDR3, the DNA is TGTGCCAGTAGTATAAGTGGTCAGGGATACTATGGCTACACCTTC. Translation gives CASSISGQGYYGYTF.

The rearrangement joins TRBV6-1 to TRBJ1-3; D is uncertain. CDR3 length equals 13 residues. Looked up from germline, CDR1 is MNHNS and CDR2 is SASEGT. Trimming left V 1 base short and J 6 bases short, with 7 bases between. In DNA, the CDR3 is TGTGCCAGCAGTGAAGACAGAGAAAACACCATATATTTT. This sequence encodes CASSEDRENTIYF.

CDR3: CASTSLRGNNEQFF. CDR3 DNA: TGTGCCAGTACTTCTCTCAGGGGGAACAATGAGCAGTTCTTC. The chain employs TRBV27 and TRBJ2-1; TRBD1 matches 7 bases. The germline V gene has CDR1 MNHEY and CDR2 SMNVEV (reference sequence). J lost 5 bases, V lost 9 bases, and 10 bases had no gene match. The CDR3 covers 14 residues.

This sequence joins TRBV7-2 and TRBJ1-4; D ambiguous. This CDR3 has 14 residues. In germline, CDR1 is SGHTA, CDR2 FQGNSA. Trimming left V 6 bases short and J 3 bases short, with 11 bases between. The CDR3 protein is CASSLSWANEKLFF. CDR3 nucleotides: TGTGCCAGCAGTCTGTCCTGGGCTAATGAAAAACTGTTTTTT.

This chain connects TRBV9 to TRBJ1-6, with TRBD1 identical over 10 bases. The germline CDR1 and CDR2 sequences are SGDLS and YYNGEE. This CDR3 spans 15 amino acids. Trimming at V came to 4 bases and at J to 5 bases, leaving 3 bases not matched to a gene. CDR3 in DNA: TGTGCCAGCAGCATCGGGACAGGGGATAATTCACCCCTCCACTTT. Amino acid sequence: CASSIGTGDNSPLHF.

In its sample, this clone was seen a few times. The same CDR3 also results from other DNA sequences found in this sample. J is TRBJ1-5 and V is TRBV12-5; no clear D. The V and J ends lost 1 base and 1 base respectively, with 2 bases between them. Germline V gene data show CDR1 as LGHNT and CDR2 as FRNRAP. The CDR3 has 13 amino acids. The DNA for the CDR3 is TGTGCTAGTGGTTTGGAAAGCAATCAGCCCCAGCATTTT. Encoded protein: CASGLESNQPQHF.

This rearrangement joins TRBV13 to TRBJ2-7; D not resolved. Germline lookup yields CDR1 PRHDT and CDR2 FYEKMQ (reference sequence). The CDR3 covers 14 residues. The V end was cut by 5 bases, the J end by 5 bases, with 16 bases between. The CDR3 loop reads CASSPLATGHEQYF. The CDR3 DNA sequence: TGTGCCAGCAGCCCCCTGGCAACCGGGCACGAGCAGTACTTC.

The chain combines TRBV28 with TRBJ1-2; D unclear. The CDR3 extends over 15 amino acids. Trimming left V 3 bases short and J 0 bases short, with 11 bases between. Germline V gene data show CDR1 as MDHEN and CDR2 as SYDVKM. Here the CDR3 DNA reads TGTGCCAGCAGTTTTGCGACTACTGCTAACTATGGCTACACCTTC. This codes for CASSFATTANYGYTF.

J is TRBJ2-2 and V is TRBV5-1; the D gene is possibly TRBD1 (5 bases). CDR1 SGHRS and CDR2 YFSETQ come from the germline V gene. Trimming cost V 0 bases and J 0 bases, with 9 bases left between them. The CDR3 has 16 amino acids. CDR3 in DNA: TGCGCCAGCAGCTTGGCCACGACAGCGAACACCGGGGAGCTGTTTTTT. Protein product: CASSLATTANTGELFF. Complete variable domain (other parts from reference TRBV5-1 and TRBJ2-2): KAGVTQTPRYLIKTRGQQVTLSCSPISGHRSVSWYQQTPGQGLQFLFEYFSETQRNKGNFPGRFSGRQFSNSRSEMNVSTLELGDSALYLCASSLATTANTGELFFGEGSRLTVL.

The chain recombines TRBV7-2 with TRBJ1-6; tentative D call: TRBD1 (6 bases). Germline loops: CDR1 SGHTA, CDR2 FQGNSA. Trimming cost V 5 bases and J 9 bases, with 14 bases left between them. The CDR3 length is 14 residues. The CDR3 protein is CASSDDRLFSPLHF. CDR3 nucleotides: TGTGCCAGCAGCGACGACAGGCTTTTTTCACCCCTCCACTTT.

The CDR3 DNA reads TGTGCCAGCAGAACGGGCTCGAACACCGGGGAGCTGTTTTTT. It specifies CASRTGSNTGELFF. This chain connects TRBV7-2 to TRBJ2-2; D gene unclear. Germline loops: CDR1 SGHTA, CDR2 FQGNSA. The V gene lost 6 bases and the J gene lost 0 bases, with 8 bases spanning the gap. The CDR3 loop spans 14 amino acids.

The gene calls are TRBV27 and TRBJ1-6; 8 positions agree with TRBD1. The CDR3 loop spans 16 amino acids. After removal of 2 bases from V and 6 bases from J, the junction contained 6 bases not matched to a gene. Germline assignment: CDR1 MNHEY and CDR2 SMNVEV (reference sequence). As DNA, the CDR3 is TGTGCCAGCAGTTTAAGGGGGACAGGCTTTAATTCACCCCTCCACTTT. This translates into CASSLRGTGFNSPLHF.

This chain links TRBV28 with TRBJ1-1; 7 positions agree with TRBD1. The J segment lost 0 bases and the V segment lost 6 bases, leaving 7 bases of the junction unmatched. The CDR3 sequence is 15 residues long. Germline V gene sequence: CDR1 MDHEN, CDR2 SYDVKM. The CDR3 DNA follows: TGTGCCAGCAGACCCGCGGACAGGCTGAACACTGAAGCTTTCTTT. As protein: CASRPADRLNTEAFF.